This note documents a single T cell receptor (beta chain) sequence. The antigen is not known. Eight cDNA synthesis reactions were run for every sample. TCRdb derives one entry per CDR3 protein from the 5' RACE reads, leaving out DNA. The listing contains some 400,000 distinct CDR3 sequences. The sample originates from a study of monozygotic twins with inflammatory bowel disease. Germline CDR1 and CDR2: MNHEY and SVGAGI. The length of the CDR3 is 13 residues. Study results and caveats: Repertoire similarity did not separate concordant from discordant twins, possibly from limited power. IBD patients had lower TCRbeta diversity (inverse Simpson) than healthy co-twins.

This chain uses TRBV6-5 with TRBJ2-2; without DNA, the TCRdb call of TRBD1 cannot be checked. The clonotype was recovered from a human donor with ulcerative colitis or Crohn's disease, or a healthy co-twin of an affected twin (not recorded which). The specimen sequenced was blood. The chain's CDR3 is CASSTTGYGELFF.